Ten or more counts support the clone carrying this TCR beta chain. This sample was taken from a study of read filtering for tumor transcriptome and immune sequencing. Study-level background: About 8 patients were R-ISS I, about 16 were R-ISS II, 7 were R-ISS III.

This library used roughly 430 ng RNA and molecular barcoded adaptors spanning alpha/delta and beta/gamma chains. TCRdb fed the reads into MiXCR, producing one record per CDR3 protein. The sample consists of around 60,000 distinct CDR3 sequences, approximately 19% of them appearing once. CDR1 SGHTA and CDR2 FQGNSA come from the germline V gene. CDR3 length: 16 amino acids. Trimming took 1 base from V and 0 from J, leaving 10 bases between them. The chain employs TRBV7-2 and TRBJ2-1; a weak D match, TRBD2 (6 bases). Sequences were obtained from a population of CD138-negative cells sorted from bone marrow. The clonotype was recovered from a donor at least 40 years old with multiple myeloma. CDR3 amino acids: CASSLVSGGSYNEQFF. For the CDR3, the DNA is TGTGCCAGCAGCTTAGTTAGCGGTGGCTCCTACAATGAGCAGTTCTTC.